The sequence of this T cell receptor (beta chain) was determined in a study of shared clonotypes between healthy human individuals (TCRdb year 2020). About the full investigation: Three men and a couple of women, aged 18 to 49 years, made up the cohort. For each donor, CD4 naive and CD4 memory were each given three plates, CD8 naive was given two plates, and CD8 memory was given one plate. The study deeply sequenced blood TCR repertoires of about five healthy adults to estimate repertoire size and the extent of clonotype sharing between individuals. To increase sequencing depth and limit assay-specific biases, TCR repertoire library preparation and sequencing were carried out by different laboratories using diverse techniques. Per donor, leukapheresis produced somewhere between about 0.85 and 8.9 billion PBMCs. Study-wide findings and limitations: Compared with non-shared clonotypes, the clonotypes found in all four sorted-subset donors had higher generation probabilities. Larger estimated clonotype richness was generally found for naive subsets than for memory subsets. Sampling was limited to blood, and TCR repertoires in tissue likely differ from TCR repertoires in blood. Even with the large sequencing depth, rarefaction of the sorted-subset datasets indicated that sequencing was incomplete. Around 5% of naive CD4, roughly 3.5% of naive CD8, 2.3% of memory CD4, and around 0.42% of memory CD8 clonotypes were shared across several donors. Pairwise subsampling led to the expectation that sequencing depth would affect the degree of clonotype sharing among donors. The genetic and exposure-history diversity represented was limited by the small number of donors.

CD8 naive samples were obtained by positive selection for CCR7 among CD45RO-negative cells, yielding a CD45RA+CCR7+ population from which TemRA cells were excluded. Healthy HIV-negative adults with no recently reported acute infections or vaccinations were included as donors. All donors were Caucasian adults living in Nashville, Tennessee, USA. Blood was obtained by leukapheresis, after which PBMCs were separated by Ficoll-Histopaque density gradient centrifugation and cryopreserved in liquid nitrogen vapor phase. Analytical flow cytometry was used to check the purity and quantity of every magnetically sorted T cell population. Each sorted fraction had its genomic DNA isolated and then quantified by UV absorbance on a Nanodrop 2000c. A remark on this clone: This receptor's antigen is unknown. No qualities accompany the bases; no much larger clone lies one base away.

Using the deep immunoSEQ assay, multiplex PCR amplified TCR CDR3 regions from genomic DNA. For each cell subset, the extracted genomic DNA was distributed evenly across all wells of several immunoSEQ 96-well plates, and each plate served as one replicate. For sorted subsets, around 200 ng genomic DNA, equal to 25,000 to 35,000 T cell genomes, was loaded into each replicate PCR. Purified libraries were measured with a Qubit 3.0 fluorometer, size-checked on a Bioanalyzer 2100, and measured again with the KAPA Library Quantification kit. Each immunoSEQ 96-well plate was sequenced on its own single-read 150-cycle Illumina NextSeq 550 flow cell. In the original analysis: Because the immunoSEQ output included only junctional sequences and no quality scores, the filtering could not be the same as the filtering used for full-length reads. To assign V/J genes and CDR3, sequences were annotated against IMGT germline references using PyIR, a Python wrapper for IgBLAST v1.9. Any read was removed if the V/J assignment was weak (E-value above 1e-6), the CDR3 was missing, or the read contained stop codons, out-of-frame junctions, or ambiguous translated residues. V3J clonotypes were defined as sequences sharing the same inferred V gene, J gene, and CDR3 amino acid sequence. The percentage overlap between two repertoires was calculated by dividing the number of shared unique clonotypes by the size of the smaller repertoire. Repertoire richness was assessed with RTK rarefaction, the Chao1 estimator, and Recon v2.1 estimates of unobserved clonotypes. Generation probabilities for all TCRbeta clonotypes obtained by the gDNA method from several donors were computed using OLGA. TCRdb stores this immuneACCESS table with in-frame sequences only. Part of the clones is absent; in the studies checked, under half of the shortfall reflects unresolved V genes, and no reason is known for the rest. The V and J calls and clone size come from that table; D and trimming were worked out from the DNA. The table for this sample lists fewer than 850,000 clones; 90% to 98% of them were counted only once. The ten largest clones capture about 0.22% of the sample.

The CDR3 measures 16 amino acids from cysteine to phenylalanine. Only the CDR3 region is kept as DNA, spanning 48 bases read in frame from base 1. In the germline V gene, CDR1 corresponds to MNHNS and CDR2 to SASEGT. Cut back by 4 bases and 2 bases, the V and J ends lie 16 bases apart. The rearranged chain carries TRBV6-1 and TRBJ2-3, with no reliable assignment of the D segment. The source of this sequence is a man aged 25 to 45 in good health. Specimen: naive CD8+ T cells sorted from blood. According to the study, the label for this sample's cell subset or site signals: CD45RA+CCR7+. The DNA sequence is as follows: TGTGCCAGCAGTGGTCAAAGCGAGATCTTCACAGATACGCAGTATTTT. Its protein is CASSGQSEIFTDTQYF.